Below are 10 T cell receptor beta chains sequenced from a single sample in a study of T cell repertoires in cytomegalovirus infection. TCRdb passed the reads through MiXCR, listing each CDR3 protein once. The repertoire has a few hundred thousand distinct CDR3 sequences, 25% to 30% of them found once; the top ten carry 15% to 25%. Their antigens are not known. The source was cultured PBMCs, collected from culture after CMV antigen stimulation. These receptors all stem from a human donor in good health (CMV status not recorded). Some clones in this sample may be carry-over from other donors' samples.

This clonotype has a single count. The chain is built from TRBV11-2 and TRBJ2-7; a possible D gene is TRBD1 (6 bases). Germline values: CDR1 SGHAT, CDR2 FQNNGV. V lost 5 bases and J 3 bases, leaving 11 bases between the germline ends. This CDR3 has 13 residues. The CDR3 DNA reads TGTGCCAGCAGCACCCGGACAGACTACGAGCAGTACTTC. Residues: CASSTRTDYEQYF.

This clonotype was counted a few times. The gene calls are TRBV11-2 and TRBJ2-3, with D possibly being TRBD2 (5 bases). The CDR3 is 15 amino acids. CDR1 SGHAT and CDR2 FQNNGV come from the germline V gene. The ends were cut back, 1 base at V and 4 bases at J, with 12 bases in the middle. CDR3 in DNA: TGTGCCAGCAGCTTAGGTGGACGGCGGGCAGATACGCAGTATTTT. It translates to CASSLGGRRADTQYF.

The chain has TRBV15 and TRBJ1-1, with 8 bases aligning to TRBD1. The CDR3 loop spans 15 amino acids. The germline V gene has CDR1 LNHNV and CDR2 YYDKDF (reference sequence). The V gene end was trimmed by 3 bases and the J gene end by 5 bases; junction bases not matched to a gene: 8. The CDR3 coding sequence is TGTGCCACCAGCAGGCACGGGACAGGCAGGACTGAAGCTTTCTTT. The encoded protein is CATSRHGTGRTEAFF.

This chain links TRBV20-1 with TRBJ2-3; tentative D call: TRBD2 (6 bases). V shed 5 bases and J shed 0 bases, with 12 bases lying between them. This CDR3 comprises 14 residues. CDR1 and CDR2 from the germline V gene are DFQATT and SNEGSKA (reference sequence). In DNA form, the CDR3 reads TGCAGTGCTCCCACTAGCTCTAGCACAGATACGCAGTATTTT. Its translation: CSAPTSSSTDTQYF.

This clonotype was found many times. The genes are TRBV10-2 and TRBJ1-1; 7 bases match TRBD1. CDR3 length equals 14 residues. V shed 6 bases and J 1 base; nucleotides not matched to a gene: 5. CDR1 WSHSY and CDR2 SAAADI come from the germline V gene. CDR3 nucleotide sequence: TGCGCCAGCAGGGACAGGCGAACGAACACTGAAGCTTTCTTT. This gives the protein CASRDRRTNTEAFF.

This clonotype came up a few times. The chain uses TRBV7-6 and TRBJ1-1; no clear D gene. The germline V and J ends were trimmed by 4 bases and 2 bases, with 20 bases remaining between them. The CDR3 loop spans 17 amino acids. The germline gives CDR1 SGHVS, CDR2 FNYEAQ. The CDR3 region is CASSSNRRGRINTEAFF. The CDR3 DNA sequence: TGTGCCAGCAGCTCCAATCGACGCGGTAGAATAAACACTGAAGCTTTCTTT.

V and J are TRBV6-1 and TRBJ2-1, with D hard to call. V lost 3 bases and J lost 9, with 6 bases in between. The CDR3 contains 11 residues. CDR1 is MNHNS, CDR2 SASEGT, per germline. The CDR3 DNA is TGTGCCAGCAGTGAGAGACGTGAGCAGTTCTTC. It encodes CASSERREQFF.

The chain joins TRBV5-1 to TRBJ2-1, with 10 bases lining up with TRBD1. The CDR3 is 16 amino acids. V trimming: 3 bases; J trimming: 8 bases; junction bases outside the gene matches: 11. The germline V gene encodes CDR1 SGHRS and CDR2 YFSETQ. In DNA form, the CDR3 reads TGCGCCAGCAGCTCGGAGGGGGGACAGGGGAGGGATGAGCAGTTCTTC. Amino acid sequence: CASSSEGGQGRDEQFF.

This clonotype was detected only a few times. This chain joins TRBV5-1 and TRBJ2-1, with a weak D call TRBD2 (7 bases). The CDR3 length is 15 residues. The ends were cut back, 2 bases at V and 6 bases at J, with 15 bases in the middle. From germline, CDR1 is SGHRS and CDR2 YFSETQ. The CDR3 DNA reads TGCGCCAGCAGCTTTGGGGGGGCAAGTTTCAATGAGCAGTTCTTC. Translated: CASSFGGASFNEQFF.

The chain links TRBV3-1 to TRBJ1-6; 11 bases line up with TRBD1. Per the germline V gene, CDR1 is LGHDT and CDR2 is YNNKEL (reference sequence). Trimming at V came to 1 base and at J to 8 bases, leaving 4 bases not matched to a gene. The CDR3 totals 16 residues. The CDR3 DNA reads as TGTGCCAGCAGCCAAGCGGACAGGGGGCGCGATTCACCCCTCCACTTT. Encoded protein: CASSQADRGRDSPLHF.